The text below deals with one TCR beta chain. What it binds is unknown. This sample stems from a study of CD8+CD57+ T cells in acquired aplastic anemia. Study-level information: Yields of DNA that came from sorted CD4+ and CD8+ cells averaged about 3.4 ug. An average of about 10.8 million reads for CD4+ cells was obtained from healthy donors.

The TCR beta profiling, which covered VDJ combination and CDR3 sequence, was carried out using genomic DNA as the template. TCRdb re-called the reads with MiXCR, one entry per CDR3 protein. Of about 400,000 distinct CDR3 sequences in the sample, 65% to 80% were seen once. General study findings and limits: Between patients and controls, CD8+ Simpson's diversity did not vary significantly. Comparison of patients with controls identified approximately 28 shared CD8+ CDR3 sequences.

The germline V gene has CDR1 LGHNT and CDR2 FRNRAP. V was pared by 2 bases and J by 10 bases, with 0 bases between. This CDR3 comprises 9 residues. This TCR derives from a human donor in good health, serving as a control. This chain joins TRBV12-5 and TRBJ1-5; D call uncertain. The sequencing input was sorted CD4+, CD8+, or CD8+CD57+ T cells (not recorded which) from PBMCs. The DNA for the CDR3 is TGTGCTAGTGGTTTGCCCCAGCATTTT. Translation: CASGLPQHF.